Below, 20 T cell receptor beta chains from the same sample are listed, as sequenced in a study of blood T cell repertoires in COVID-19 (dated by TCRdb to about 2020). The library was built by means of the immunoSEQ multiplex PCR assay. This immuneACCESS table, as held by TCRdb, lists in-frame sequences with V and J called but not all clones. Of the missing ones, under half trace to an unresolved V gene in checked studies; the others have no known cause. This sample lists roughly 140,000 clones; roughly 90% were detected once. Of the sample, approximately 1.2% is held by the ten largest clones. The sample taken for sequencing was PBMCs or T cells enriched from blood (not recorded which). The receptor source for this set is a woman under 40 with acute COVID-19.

CDR3 in DNA: TGTGCCAGCAGTGAAGGGGTTAATCAGCCCCAGCATTTT. This sequence encodes CASSEGVNQPQHF. The chain combines TRBV6-4 with TRBJ1-5; D possibly corresponds to TRBD1 (5 bases). Per the germline V gene, CDR1 is MRHNA and CDR2 is SNTAGT. CDR3 length equals 13 residues. With 3 bases removed from V and 4 bases from J, the gap between germline ends came to 7 bases.

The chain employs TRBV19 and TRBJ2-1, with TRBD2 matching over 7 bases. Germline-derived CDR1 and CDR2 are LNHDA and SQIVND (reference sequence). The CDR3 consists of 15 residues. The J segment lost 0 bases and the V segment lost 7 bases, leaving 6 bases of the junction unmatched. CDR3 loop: CASTGGSISYNEQFF. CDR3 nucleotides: TGTGCCAGTACGGGCGGGAGTATCTCCTACAATGAGCAGTTCTTC.

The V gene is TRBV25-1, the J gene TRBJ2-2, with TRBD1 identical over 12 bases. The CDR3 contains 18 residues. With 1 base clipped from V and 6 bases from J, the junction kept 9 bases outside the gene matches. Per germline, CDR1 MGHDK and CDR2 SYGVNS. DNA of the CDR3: TGTGCCAGCAGTGAATGGGGGACAGGGGGCATCCCAGCCGGGGAGCTGTTTTTT. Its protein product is CASSEWGTGGIPAGELFF.

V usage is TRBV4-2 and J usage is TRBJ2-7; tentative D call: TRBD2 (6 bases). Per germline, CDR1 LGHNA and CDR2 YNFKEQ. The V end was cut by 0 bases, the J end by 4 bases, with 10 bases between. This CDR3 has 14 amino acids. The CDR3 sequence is CASSQDPGAYEQYF. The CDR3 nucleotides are TGTGCCAGCAGCCAAGACCCGGGAGCGTACGAGCAGTACTTC.

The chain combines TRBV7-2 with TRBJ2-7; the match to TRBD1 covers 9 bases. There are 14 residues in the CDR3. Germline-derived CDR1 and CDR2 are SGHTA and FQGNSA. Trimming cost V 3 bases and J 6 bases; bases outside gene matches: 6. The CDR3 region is CASSFTDRGSEQYF. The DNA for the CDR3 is TGTGCCAGCAGCTTCACGGACAGGGGATCCGAGCAGTACTTC.

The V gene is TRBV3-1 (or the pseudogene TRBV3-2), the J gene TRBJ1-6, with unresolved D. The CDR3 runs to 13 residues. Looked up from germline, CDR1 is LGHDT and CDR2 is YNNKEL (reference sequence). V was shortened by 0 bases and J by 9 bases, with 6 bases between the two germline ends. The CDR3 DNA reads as TGTGCCAGCAGCCAAGATCGGAGTTCACCCCTCCACTTT. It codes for CASSQDRSSPLHF.

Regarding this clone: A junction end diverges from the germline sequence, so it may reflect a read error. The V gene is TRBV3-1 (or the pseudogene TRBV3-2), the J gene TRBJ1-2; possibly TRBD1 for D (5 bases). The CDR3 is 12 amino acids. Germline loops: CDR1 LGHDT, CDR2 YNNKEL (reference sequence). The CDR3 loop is CASSRAGHPFSF. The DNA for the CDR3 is TGTGCCAGCAGCCGGGCAGGACATCCTTTCTCCTTC.

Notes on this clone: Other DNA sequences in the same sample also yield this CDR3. CDR3 protein: CASSFPGDSGNTIYF. The CDR3 DNA is TGTGCCAGCAGTTTCCCCGGGGATTCTGGAAACACCATATATTTT. The chain recombines TRBV28 with TRBJ1-3; D is unresolved. V lost 3 bases and J lost 1, with 10 bases in between. The V gene's germline CDR1 is MDHEN and CDR2 SYDVKM. CDR3 length equals 15 residues.

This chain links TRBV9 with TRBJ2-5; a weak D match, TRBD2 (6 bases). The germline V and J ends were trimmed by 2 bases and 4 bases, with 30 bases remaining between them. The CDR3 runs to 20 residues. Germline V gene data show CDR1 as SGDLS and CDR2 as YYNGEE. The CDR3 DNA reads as TGTGCCAGCAGCGTCGGAGGGGATGGTGGAACTCCCTTTTCAAGAGAGACCCAGTACTTC. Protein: CASSVGGDGGTPFSRETQYF.

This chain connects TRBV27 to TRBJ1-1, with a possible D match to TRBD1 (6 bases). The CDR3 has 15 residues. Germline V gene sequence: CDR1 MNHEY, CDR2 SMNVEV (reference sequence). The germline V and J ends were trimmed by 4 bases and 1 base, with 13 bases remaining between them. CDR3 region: CASSSMGATNTEAFF. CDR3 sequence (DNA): TGTGCCAGCAGTTCAATGGGGGCTACGAACACTGAAGCTTTCTTT.

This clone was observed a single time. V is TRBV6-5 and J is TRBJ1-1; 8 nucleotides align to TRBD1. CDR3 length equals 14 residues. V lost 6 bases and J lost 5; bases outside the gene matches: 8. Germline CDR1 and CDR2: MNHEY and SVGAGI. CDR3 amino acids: CASRVTGEGTEAFF. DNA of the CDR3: TGTGCCAGCAGGGTGACAGGGGAGGGGACTGAAGCTTTCTTT.

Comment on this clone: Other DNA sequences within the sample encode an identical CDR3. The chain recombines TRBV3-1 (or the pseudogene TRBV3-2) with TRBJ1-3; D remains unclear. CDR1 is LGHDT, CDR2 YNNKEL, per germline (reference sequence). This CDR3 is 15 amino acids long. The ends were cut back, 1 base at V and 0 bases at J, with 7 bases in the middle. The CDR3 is CASSQGSRSGNTIYF. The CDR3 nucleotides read TGTGCCAGCAGCCAAGGGAGTCGCTCTGGAAACACCATATATTTT.

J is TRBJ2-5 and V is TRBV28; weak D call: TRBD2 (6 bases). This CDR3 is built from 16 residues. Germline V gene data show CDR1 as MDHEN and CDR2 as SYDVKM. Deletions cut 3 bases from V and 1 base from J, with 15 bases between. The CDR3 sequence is CASSFLLAEPQETQYF. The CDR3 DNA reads TGTGCCAGCAGTTTCCTATTAGCGGAGCCCCAAGAGACCCAGTACTTC.

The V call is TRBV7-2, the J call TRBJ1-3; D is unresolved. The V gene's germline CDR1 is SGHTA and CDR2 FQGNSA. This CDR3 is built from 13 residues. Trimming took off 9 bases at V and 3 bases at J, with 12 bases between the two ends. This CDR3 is CASTTTYGNTIYF. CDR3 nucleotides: TGTGCCAGTACCACCACCTATGGAAACACCATATATTTT.

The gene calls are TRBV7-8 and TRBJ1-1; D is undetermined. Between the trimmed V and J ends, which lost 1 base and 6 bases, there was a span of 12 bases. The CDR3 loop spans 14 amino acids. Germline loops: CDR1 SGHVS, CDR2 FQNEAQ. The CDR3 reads CASSLGRGLPEAFF. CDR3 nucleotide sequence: TGTGCCAGCAGCTTAGGAAGAGGTCTCCCTGAAGCTTTCTTT. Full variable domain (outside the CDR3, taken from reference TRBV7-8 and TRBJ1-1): GAGVSQSPRYKVAKRGQDVALRCDPISGHVSLFWYQQALGQGPEFLTYFQNEAQLDKSGLPSDRFFAERPEGSVSTLKIQRTQQEDSAVYLCASSLGRGLPEAFFGQGTRLTVV.

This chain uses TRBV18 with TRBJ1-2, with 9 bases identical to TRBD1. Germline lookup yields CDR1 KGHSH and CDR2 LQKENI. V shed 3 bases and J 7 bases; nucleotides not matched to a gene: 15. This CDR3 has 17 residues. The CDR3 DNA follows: TGTGCCAGCTCACCCCTTCCCGACAGGGGGAGTGTGGGTGGCTACACCTTC. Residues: CASSPLPDRGSVGGYTF.

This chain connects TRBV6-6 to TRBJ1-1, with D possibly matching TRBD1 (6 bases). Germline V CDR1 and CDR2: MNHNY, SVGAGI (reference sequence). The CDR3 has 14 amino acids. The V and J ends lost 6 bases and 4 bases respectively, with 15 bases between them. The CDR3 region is CASRSGGGGTEAFF. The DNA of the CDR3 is TGTGCCAGCAGGAGTGGGGGCGGAGGCACTGAAGCTTTCTTT.

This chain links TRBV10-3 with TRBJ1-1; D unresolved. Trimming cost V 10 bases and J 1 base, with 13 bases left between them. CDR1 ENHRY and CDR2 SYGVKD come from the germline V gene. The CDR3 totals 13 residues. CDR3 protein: CATAGMRNTEAFF. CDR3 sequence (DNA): TGTGCCACCGCGGGTATGAGGAACACTGAAGCTTTCTTT.

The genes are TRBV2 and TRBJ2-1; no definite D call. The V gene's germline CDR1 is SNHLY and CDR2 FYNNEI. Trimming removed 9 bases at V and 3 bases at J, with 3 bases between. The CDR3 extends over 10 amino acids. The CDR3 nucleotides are TGTGCCAGTAACTACAATGAGCAGTTCTTC. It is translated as CASNYNEQFF.

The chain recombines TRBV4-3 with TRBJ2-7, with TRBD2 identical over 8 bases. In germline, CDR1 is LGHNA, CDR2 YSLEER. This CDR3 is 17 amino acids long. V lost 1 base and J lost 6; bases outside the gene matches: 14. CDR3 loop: CASSQAVSGSFRLEQYF. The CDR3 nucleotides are TGCGCCAGCAGCCAAGCTGTAAGCGGGAGTTTTCGTCTCGAGCAGTACTTC.